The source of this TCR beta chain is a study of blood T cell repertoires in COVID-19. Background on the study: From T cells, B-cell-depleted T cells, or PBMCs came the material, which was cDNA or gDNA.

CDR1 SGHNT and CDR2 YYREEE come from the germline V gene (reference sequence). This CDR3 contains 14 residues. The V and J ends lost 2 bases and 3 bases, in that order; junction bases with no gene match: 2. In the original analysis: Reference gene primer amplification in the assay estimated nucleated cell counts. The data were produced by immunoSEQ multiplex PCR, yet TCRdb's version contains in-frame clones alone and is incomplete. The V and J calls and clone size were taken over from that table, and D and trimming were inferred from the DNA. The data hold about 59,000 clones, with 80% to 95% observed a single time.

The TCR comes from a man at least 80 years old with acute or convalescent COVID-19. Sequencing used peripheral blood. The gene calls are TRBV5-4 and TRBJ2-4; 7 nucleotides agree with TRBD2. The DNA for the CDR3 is TGTGCCAGCAGCTTTAGGGACTACAAAAACATTCAGTACTTC. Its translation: CASSFRDYKNIQYF.